The clone carrying this T cell receptor beta chain appeared a single time. The antigen remains undetermined. This specimen comes from a study of shared clonotypes between healthy human individuals. General observations from the study: Estimated richness values were generally larger in naive subsets than in memory subsets.

Donors were healthy HIV-negative adults without recently reported acute infections or vaccinations. Germline V gene sequence: CDR1 MDHEN, CDR2 SYDVKM. The length of the CDR3 is 13 residues. V lost 6 bases to trimming and J lost 4 bases, with 10 bases between them. Profiled with immunoSEQ multiplex PCR; TCRdb holds only in-frame clones, not every one. The sample records approximately 1,000,000 clones, roughly 74% being singletons. The material sequenced was memory CD4+ T cells from PBMCs. Subset: CD45RA-negative fraction. The rearrangement joins TRBV28 to TRBJ1-3, with D uncertain. This clonotype was obtained from a man aged 18 to 30 in good health. Some clones in this sample may be carry-over from other donors' samples. The CDR3 bases are TGTGCCAGCAGGGACCCCCGGGGAAACACCATATATTTT. Translated, it gives CASRDPRGNTIYF.